Listed below are T cell receptor beta chains from one sample, sequenced in a study of tumor and adjacent non-tumor tissue in lung cancer. MiXCR was run by TCRdb on the multiplex PCR reads, yielding one entry per CDR3 protein. The sample gives around 70,000 distinct CDR3 sequences, almost 60% of which show up once; 20% to 25% is in the top ten. The specimen sequenced was lung tumor tissue. The receptors stem from a man aged 45-65 years with non-small cell lung cancer. CDR3s include the opening cysteine and the closing phenylalanine or tryptophan. A D gene is named only where the DNA matches it firmly. Clone size appears in some rows only: once, few, many, or a class for an expanded clone.

clone size: many; V gene: TRBV28; D gene: TRBD1; J gene: TRBJ1-1; CDR3 protein: CASMGRGVEAFF; CDR3 DNA: TGTGCCAGCATGGGCAGGGGGGTAGAAGCTTTCTTT
clone size: few; V gene: TRBV7-8; D gene: TRBD2; J gene: TRBJ2-1; CDR3 protein: CASSASSGGPIDEQFF; CDR3 DNA: TGTGCCAGCAGCGCTTCTAGCGGGGGCCCTATAGATGAGCAGTTCTTC
clone size: NA; V gene: TRBV11-3; D gene: TRBD2; J gene: TRBJ2-7; CDR3 protein: CVSSPGTSEQYF; CDR3 DNA: TGTGTCAGCAGCCCAGGGACTAGCGAGCAGTACTTC
clone size: NA; V gene: TRBV11-1; D gene: NA; J gene: TRBJ2-7; CDR3 protein: CAYSLGPLYEQYF; CDR3 DNA: TGTGCCTACAGTTTAGGACCCCTCTACGAGCAGTACTTC
clone size: NA; V gene: TRBV20-1; D gene: TRBD2; J gene: TRBJ2-7; CDR3 protein: CSALTSGGVWDHYF; CDR3 DNA: TGCAGTGCACTCACTAGCGGGGGCGTCTGGGATCACTACTTC
clone size: NA; V gene: TRBV2; D gene: TRBD2; J gene: TRBJ2-4; CDR3 protein: CASSEGRLAGGRNIQYF; CDR3 DNA: TGTGCCAGCAGTGAAGGACGACTAGCGGGAGGTCGGAACATTCAGTACTTC
clone size: NA; V gene: TRBV10-3; D gene: TRBD2; J gene: TRBJ2-5; CDR3 protein: CAPTGGGESQYF; CDR3 DNA: TGTGCCCCAACGGGGGGTGGAGAGAGCCAGTACTTC
clone size: few; V gene: TRBV12-3/TRBV12-4; D gene: TRBD2; J gene: TRBJ2-1; CDR3 protein: CPSSPSGSSYNEQSF; CDR3 DNA: TGTCCCAGCAGCCCTAGCGGGAGCTCCTACAATGAGCAGTCCTTC
clone size: NA; V gene: TRBV29-1; D gene: NA; J gene: TRBJ2-7; CDR3 protein: CSAVLLTGVYQQYF; CDR3 DNA: TGCAGCGCTGTTCTCCTGACAGGTGTCTACCAGCAGTACTTC
clone size: NA; V gene: TRBV29-1; D gene: NA; J gene: TRBJ2-5; CDR3 protein: CSVTPGSQGETLYF; CDR3 DNA: TGCAGCGTCACGCCTGGCAGCCAAGGGGAGACCCTGTACTTC
clone size: NA; V gene: TRBV14; D gene: NA; J gene: TRBJ2-2; CDR3 protein: CASSQATGLRELFF; CDR3 DNA: TGTGCTAGCAGTCAAGCGACAGGTCTCAGGGAGCTGTTTTTT